This T cell receptor (beta chain) is from a study of T cell repertoires in cytomegalovirus infection (dated by TCRdb to between 2018 and 2021). General notes on the study: Peptide stimulations targeted recently identified HLA-C-restricted CMV epitopes, whose presentation resists viral immunomodulation, together with well-studied HLA-B-restricted epitopes. Donor HLA type was relevant to the analysis, because carriage of CMV infection together with the matching HLA type was indicated by public TCR beta signatures. The investigation overall reported the following: Cumulative frequency of public TCR beta family members discriminated carriers of CMV infection plus the relevant HLA type in this cohort and an independent approximately 350-donor cohort. In the ex vivo response, HLA-C-restricted CMV-specific TCR beta clonotypes were dominant, and in two of eight donors the single most frequent clonotype came from this HLA-C-restricted group.

In the germline V gene (reference sequence), CDR1 corresponds to DFQATT and CDR2 to SNEGSKA. The V end loses 6 bases and the J end loses 4 bases, and a stretch of 15 bases separates them. There are 13 amino acids in the CDR3, from cysteine to phenylalanine inclusive. The CDR3 DNA has 39 bases and is translated from base 1. A note on this clonotype: Its antigen remains unidentified. No qualities accompany the bases; no much larger clone lies one base away.

Sequencing relied on an Illumina HiSeq 1500. Through fastp at Q25 and MiXCR, TCRdb rebuilt clones from the public reads, retaining in-frame beta chains. A single entry per CDR3 protein holds the most common genes and DNA from its merged rows. This sample gives roughly 990,000 distinct CDR3 sequences in total; around 31% of them show up just once. The ten largest clones capture about an eighth of the sample. The treatment or condition label, as the study defines it: in vitro stimulation with specific CMV peptide epitopes to enrich CMV-specific T cells. The origin of this receptor is a human donor in good health (CMV status not recorded). Some clones in this sample may be carry-over from other donors' samples. Sequencing was performed on cultured CD8+ T cells from PBMCs, taken from culture after CMV antigen stimulation. The V gene is TRBV20-1 and the J gene is TRBJ1-1; the D segment cannot be called with confidence. This receptor has the CDR3 CSAPEGFSTEAFF. The DNA sequence is given as TGCAGTGCCCCAGAGGGCTTTAGCACTGAAGCTTTCTTT.